The entry below describes one T cell receptor beta chain. Antigen: not known. This entry is derived from a study of shared clonotypes between healthy human individuals. Study details: Contributing individuals were two females and three males aged 18 to 49. Study results and limitations: About 5% of naive CD4 clonotypes were shared across a few donors. What naive subsets generally showed was a larger estimated richness than memory subsets showed.

Sequencing was performed with immunoSEQ multiplex PCR; in TCRdb, only in-frame clones are kept and a portion is missing. The sample records 2 million to 2.5 million clones, 85% to 95% being singletons. This clonotype was obtained from a young man in good health. Some clones in this sample may be carry-over from other donors' samples. The sequenced sample consisted of naive CD4+ T cells from PBMCs. Subset of the sample: CD45RA+ positively selected.

The CDR3 here is CASSQDFSSGRGDETQYF. Written as DNA, the CDR3 is TGTGCCAGCAGCCAAGATTTTTCCTCGGGCAGGGGTGATGAGACCCAGTACTTC. The V gene is TRBV4-2, the J gene TRBJ2-5; possibly TRBD1 for D (6 bases). The germline gives CDR1 LGHNA, CDR2 YNFKEQ. V lost 0 bases, J lost 5 bases, and 22 bases lay in between. This CDR3 has 18 amino acids.